The 3 T cell receptor beta chains in this list originate from one sample, sequenced in a study of Graves' ophthalmopathy and Graves' hyperthyroidism. Researchers took RNA transcripts and amplified TCR beta CDR3 regions from them. HTBI primers were used in a first-round RT-PCR, which preceded a second-round multiplex PCR. In TCRdb, the multiplex PCR reads were re-called with MiXCR into one record per CDR3 protein. The table shows approximately 540,000 distinct CDR3 sequences, with 35% to 45% occurring only once. The sequenced sample consisted of peripheral blood or thyroid tissue (not recorded which). The receptors come from an adult man with Graves' hyperthyroidism.

This clonotype showed up many times. The chain joins TRBV10-3 to TRBJ1-4; 9 bases fit TRBD1. Germline values: CDR1 ENHRY, CDR2 SYGVKD. The CDR3 consists of 15 residues. After removal of 3 bases from V and 7 bases from J, the junction contained 6 bases not matched to a gene. The CDR3 coding sequence is TGTGCCATCAGTGAACAGGGGGCCATTGGTGAAAAACTGTTTTTT. Encoded protein: CAISEQGAIGEKLFF.

The table lists this clonotype with many counts. This chain joins TRBV7-8 and TRBJ2-7, with TRBD2 identical over 10 bases. This CDR3 is built from 17 residues. The germline V gene encodes CDR1 SGHVS and CDR2 FQNEAQ. V gave up 1 base and J gave up 2 bases; unmatched junction bases: 8. CDR3 region: CASSLVGLAEAAYEQYF. CDR3 DNA sequence: TGTGCCAGCAGCTTAGTCGGACTAGCGGAGGCCGCCTACGAGCAGTACTTC.

This clonotype was counted at least ten times. The chain couples TRBV12-3 or TRBV12-4 to TRBJ1-1; weak D call: TRBD1 (5 bases). The CDR3 loop spans 15 amino acids. V lost 1 base and J lost 2, with 11 bases in between. The CDR3, as DNA: TGTGCCAGCAGTTTAGTGGGACCCCCTAACACTGAAGCTTTCTTT. It yields the protein CASSLVGPPNTEAFF.